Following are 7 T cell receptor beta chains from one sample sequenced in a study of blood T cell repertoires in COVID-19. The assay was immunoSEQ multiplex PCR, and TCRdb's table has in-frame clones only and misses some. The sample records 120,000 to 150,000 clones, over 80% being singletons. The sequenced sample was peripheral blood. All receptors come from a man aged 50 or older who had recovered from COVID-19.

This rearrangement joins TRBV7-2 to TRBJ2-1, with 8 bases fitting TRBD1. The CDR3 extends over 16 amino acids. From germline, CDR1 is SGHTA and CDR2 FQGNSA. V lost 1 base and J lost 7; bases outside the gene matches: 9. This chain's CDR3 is CASSLEGQVMGNEQFF. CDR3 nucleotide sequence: TGTGCCAGCAGCTTAGAGGGACAGGTGATGGGTAATGAGCAGTTCTTC.

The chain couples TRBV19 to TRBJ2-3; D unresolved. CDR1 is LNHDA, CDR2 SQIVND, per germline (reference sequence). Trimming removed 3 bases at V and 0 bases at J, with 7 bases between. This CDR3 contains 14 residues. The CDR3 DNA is TGTGCCAGTAGTATTGAGACTAGCACAGATACGCAGTATTTT. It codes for CASSIETSTDTQYF.

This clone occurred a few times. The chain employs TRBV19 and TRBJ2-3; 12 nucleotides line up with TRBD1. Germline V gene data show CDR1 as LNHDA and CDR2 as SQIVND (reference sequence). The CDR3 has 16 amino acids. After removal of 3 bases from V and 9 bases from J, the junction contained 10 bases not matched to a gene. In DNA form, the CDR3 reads TGTGCCAGTAGTATCAACTCCGGGACAGGGGGCCGGACGCAGTATTTT. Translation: CASSINSGTGGRTQYF.

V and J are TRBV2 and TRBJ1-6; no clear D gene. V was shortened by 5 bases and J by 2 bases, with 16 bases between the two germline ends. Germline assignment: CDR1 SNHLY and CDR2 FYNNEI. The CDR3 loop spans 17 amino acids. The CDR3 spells CASSHTFLNPYNSPLHF. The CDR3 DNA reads TGTGCCAGCAGTCATACGTTTCTAAATCCCTATAATTCACCCCTCCACTTT.

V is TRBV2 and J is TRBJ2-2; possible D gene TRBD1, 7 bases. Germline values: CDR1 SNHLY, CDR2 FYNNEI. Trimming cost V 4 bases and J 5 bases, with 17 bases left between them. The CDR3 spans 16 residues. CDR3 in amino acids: CASSVSSGGRTGELFF. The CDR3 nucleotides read TGTGCCAGCAGTGTTTCGTCAGGGGGGAGGACCGGGGAGCTGTTTTTT.

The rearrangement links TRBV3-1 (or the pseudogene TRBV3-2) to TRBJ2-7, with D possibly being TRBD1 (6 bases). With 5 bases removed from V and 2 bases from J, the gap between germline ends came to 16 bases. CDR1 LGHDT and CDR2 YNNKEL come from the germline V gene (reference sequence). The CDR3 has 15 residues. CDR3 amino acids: CASSATGTRTYEQYF. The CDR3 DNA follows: TGTGCCAGCAGCGCGACCGGGACACGAACCTACGAGCAGTACTTC.

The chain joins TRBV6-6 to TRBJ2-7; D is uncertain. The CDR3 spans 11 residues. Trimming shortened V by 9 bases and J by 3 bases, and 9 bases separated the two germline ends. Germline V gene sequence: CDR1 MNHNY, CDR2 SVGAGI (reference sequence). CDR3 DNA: TGTGCCAGTTCCCTCGGCTACGAGCAGTACTTC. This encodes CASSLGYEQYF.